These 14 T cell receptor beta chains came from one sample sequenced in a study of early T cells in non-severe SARS-CoV-2 infection. TCRdb itself ran the 5' RACE reads through MiXCR, one entry per CDR3 protein. This sample has about 110,000 distinct CDR3 sequences, with 10% to 15% found just once. The sample was whole blood, taken at baseline. Receptors were obtained from an adult who was a healthcare worker with PCR-confirmed SARS-CoV-2 infection or an uninfected control (not recorded which).

This clonotype was counted ten times or more. The chain links TRBV7-2 to TRBJ1-1, with a weak D call TRBD1 (5 bases). With 7 bases removed from V and 5 bases from J, the gap between germline ends came to 17 bases. This CDR3 contains 14 residues. Germline V gene data show CDR1 as SGHTA and CDR2 as FQGNSA. CDR3 sequence: CASTLWGGGTEAFF. CDR3 sequence (DNA): TGTGCCAGCACCCTATGGGGCGGTGGGACTGAAGCTTTCTTT.

This clonotype was picked up many times. The CDR3 nucleotides are TGCGCCAGCAGCCAAGTGCAGGGGAACACTGAAGCTTTCTTT. Amino acid sequence: CASSQVQGNTEAFF. This chain joins TRBV4-1 and TRBJ1-1; D is possibly TRBD1 (5 bases). This CDR3 comprises 14 residues. The germline V gene encodes CDR1 MGHRA and CDR2 YSYEKL. Between the trimmed V and J ends, which lost 1 base and 1 base, there was a span of 7 bases.

In its sample, this clonotype was seen many times. This chain connects TRBV30 to TRBJ2-3, with D tentatively TRBD2 (6 bases). Trimming stripped 0 bases from V and 6 bases from J, with 22 bases between. CDR1 is GTSNPN, CDR2 SVGIG, per germline (reference sequence). The CDR3 runs 17 residues. The CDR3 region has the DNA TGTGCCTGGAGTGTACGGTGGCAGGGAGGTTCGAAGGATACGCAGTATTTT. Its translation is CAWSVRWQGGSKDTQYF.

The chain links TRBV6-6 to TRBJ1-6; the match to TRBD1 covers 9 bases. The length of the CDR3 is 16 residues. Trimming took 6 bases from V and 8 from J; bases not matched to a gene: 11. Germline V CDR1 and CDR2: MNHNY, SVGAGI (reference sequence). CDR3 sequence: CASRKDGTGPYSPLHF. In DNA, the CDR3 is TGTGCCAGCAGAAAAGATGGGACAGGGCCTTATTCACCCCTCCACTTT.

In this sample, this clonotype turned up a few times. V is TRBV5-6 and J is TRBJ1-6; the D is unclear. The germline V gene has CDR1 SGHDT and CDR2 YYEEEE. The CDR3 is made up of 14 amino acids. Trimming took off 2 bases at V and 8 bases at J, with 11 bases between the two ends. The DNA of the CDR3 is TGTGCCAGCAGCTTAGGACTTGTAGATTCACCCCTCCACTTT. As protein: CASSLGLVDSPLHF. The full variable domain, completed using reference TRBV5-6 and TRBJ1-6, is DAGVTQSPTHLIKTRGQQVTLRCSPKSGHDTVSWYQQALGQGPQFIFQYYEEEERQRGNFPDRFSGHQFPNYSSELNVNALLLGDSALYLCASSLGLVDSPLHFGNGTRLTVT.

The rearrangement joins TRBV9 to TRBJ1-3; no clear D. CDR1 and CDR2 (germline): SGDLS, YYNGEE. With 0 bases removed from V and 2 bases from J, the gap between germline ends came to 3 bases. The CDR3 length is 13 residues. In DNA form, the CDR3 reads TGTGCCAGCAGCGTAGACACTGGAAACACCATATATTTT. Translating it yields CASSVDTGNTIYF.

This clonotype showed up many times. The V call is TRBV7-2, the J call TRBJ2-3, with 13 bases matching TRBD2. The CDR3 loop spans 16 amino acids. The germline V gene has CDR1 SGHTA and CDR2 FQGNSA. J gave up 8 bases and V 3 bases, and 8 bases lay outside the gene matches. The CDR3 sequence is CASSFTSGRAGSTQYF. CDR3 DNA sequence: TGTGCCAGCAGCTTTACTAGCGGGAGGGCCGGGAGTACGCAGTATTTT.

This clonotype was observed at least ten times. V gene TRBV7-8 combines with J gene TRBJ1-6; no reliable D call. CDR1 SGHVS and CDR2 FQNEAQ come from the germline V gene. V shed 1 base and J shed 13 bases, with 14 bases lying between them. CDR3 length: 14 amino acids. The CDR3 reads CASSLGTLTHPLHF. Here the CDR3 DNA reads TGTGCCAGCAGCTTAGGGACCCTAACTCACCCCCTCCACTTT.

In its sample, this clonotype was seen a few times. The chain employs TRBV18 and TRBJ2-1, with D possibly matching TRBD2 (5 bases). Germline V gene sequence: CDR1 KGHSH, CDR2 LQKENI. CDR3 length: 17 amino acids. V lost 1 base and J 6 bases, leaving 19 bases between the germline ends. CDR3 sequence reads: CASSPRSPSILGNEQFF. CDR3 bases: TGTGCCAGCTCACCACGTTCGCCTAGCATCTTAGGCAATGAGCAGTTCTTC.

The V call is TRBV6-5, the J call TRBJ2-7; TRBD1 aligns across 9 bases. The germline gives CDR1 MNHEY, CDR2 SVGAGI. This CDR3 is built from 16 residues. J was trimmed by 5 bases and V by 4 bases; bases with no gene match: 12. CDR3 in DNA: TGTGCCAGCAGTTCGTCCTCCGGGACAGGGTCCCACGAGCAGTACTTC. Amino acid sequence: CASSSSSGTGSHEQYF.

This clonotype was recorded only once. The junction departs from the called germline gene at one end, perhaps through a read error. This chain connects TRBV20-1 to TRBJ2-2, with D maybe TRBD2 (6 bases). Germline CDR1 DFQATT, CDR2 SNEGSKA (reference sequence). The CDR3 loop spans 15 amino acids. DNA for the CDR3: TGCAGTCCTAGAGAGCCGGGAGAAACTAGCGGGGAGCTGTTTTTT. Translating gives CSPREPGETSGELFF.

This rearrangement joins TRBV3-1 to TRBJ2-3; tentative D call: TRBD1 (6 bases). Deletions cut 1 base from V and 1 base from J, with 9 bases between. The length of the CDR3 is 15 residues. The germline CDR1 and CDR2 sequences are LGHDT and YNNKEL (reference sequence). CDR3 sequence reads: CASSQAGVGTDTQYF. The CDR3 nucleotides read TGTGCCAGCAGCCAAGCAGGGGTTGGCACAGATACGCAGTATTTT.

This chain uses TRBV27 with TRBJ1-2; D uncertain. This CDR3 is 13 amino acids long. The V end was cut by 5 bases, the J end by 8 bases, with 15 bases between. Germline V gene data show CDR1 as MNHEY and CDR2 as SMNVEV (reference sequence). The CDR3 DNA is TGTGCCAGCAGTCCACGAGGCCTTGAGGGCTACACCTTC. Translation gives CASSPRGLEGYTF.

The table lists this clonotype with a few counts. V and J are TRBV15 and TRBJ1-4, with D maybe TRBD1 (5 bases). V lost 3 bases and J lost 0, with 23 bases in between. Germline CDR1 is LNHNV and CDR2 is YYDKDF (reference sequence). The CDR3 runs to 20 residues. The CDR3 DNA reads as TGTGCCACCAGCAGTTCCCACCGGGACCTGGGATTTGCAACTAATGAAAAACTGTTTTTT. This translates into CATSSSHRDLGFATNEKLFF.